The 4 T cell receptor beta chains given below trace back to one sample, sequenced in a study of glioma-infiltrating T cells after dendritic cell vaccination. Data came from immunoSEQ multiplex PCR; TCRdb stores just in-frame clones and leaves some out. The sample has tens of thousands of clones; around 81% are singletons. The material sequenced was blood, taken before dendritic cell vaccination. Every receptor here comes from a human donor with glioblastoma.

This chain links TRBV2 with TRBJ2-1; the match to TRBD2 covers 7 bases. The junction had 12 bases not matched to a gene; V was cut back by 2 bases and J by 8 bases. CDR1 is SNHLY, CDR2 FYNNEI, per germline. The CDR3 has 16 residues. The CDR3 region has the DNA TGTGCCAGCAGTGAATATGGGGTAGTACGGGGGGATGAGCAGTTCTTC. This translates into CASSEYGVVRGDEQFF. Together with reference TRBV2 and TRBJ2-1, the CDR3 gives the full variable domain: EPEVTQTPSHQVTQMGQEVILRCVPISNHLYFYWYRQILGQKVEFLVSFYNNEISEKSEIFDDQFSVERPDGSNFTLKIRSTKLEDSAMYFCASSEYGVVRGDEQFFGPGTRLTVL.

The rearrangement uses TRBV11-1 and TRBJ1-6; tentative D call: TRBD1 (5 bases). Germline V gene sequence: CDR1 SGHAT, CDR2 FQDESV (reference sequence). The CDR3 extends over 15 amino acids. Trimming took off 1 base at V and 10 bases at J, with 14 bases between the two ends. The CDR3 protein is CASSLDVGGRSPLHF. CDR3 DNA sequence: TGTGCCAGCAGCTTAGACGTCGGGGGTCGCTCACCCCTCCACTTT.

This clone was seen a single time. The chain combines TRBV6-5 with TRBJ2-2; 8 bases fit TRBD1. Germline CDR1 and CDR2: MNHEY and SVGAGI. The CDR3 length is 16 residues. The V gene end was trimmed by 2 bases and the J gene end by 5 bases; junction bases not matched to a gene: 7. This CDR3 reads CASSYPGQGGTGELFF. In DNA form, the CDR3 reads TGTGCCAGCAGTTACCCCGGACAGGGAGGAACCGGGGAGCTGTTTTTT.

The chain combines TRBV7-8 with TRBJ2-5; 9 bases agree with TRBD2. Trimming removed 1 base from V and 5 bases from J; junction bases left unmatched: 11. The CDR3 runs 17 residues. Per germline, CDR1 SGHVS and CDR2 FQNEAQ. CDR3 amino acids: CASSLVGLAYRPETQYF. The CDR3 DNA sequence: TGTGCCAGCAGCTTAGTGGGACTAGCCTATCGTCCGGAGACCCAGTACTTC.